The clone carrying this TCR beta chain turned up a few times. Germline CDR1 and CDR2: LNHDA and SQIVND (reference sequence). There are 13 residues in the CDR3. Trimming cost V 4 bases and J 5 bases, with 12 bases left between them. TCRdb keeps only in-frame clones here, not all; method: immunoSEQ multiplex PCR. The data contain some 200,000 clones, approximately 70% of them seen just once; the ten biggest clones take up more than 9.5%. Naive CD4+ cells were CD45RA-selected; the remaining cells were memory. The source of the sample is a study of shared clonotypes between healthy human individuals. The rearrangement joins TRBV19 to TRBJ2-7; tentatively, D is TRBD1 (5 bases). Sequenced material: memory CD4+ T cells sorted from blood. The sample's subset: CD45RA-negative fraction. This TCR was recovered from a man under 40 in good health. CDR3 sequence: CASSKSGPHEQYF. DNA of the CDR3: TGTGCCAGTAGTAAGTCAGGGCCCCACGAGCAGTACTTC.